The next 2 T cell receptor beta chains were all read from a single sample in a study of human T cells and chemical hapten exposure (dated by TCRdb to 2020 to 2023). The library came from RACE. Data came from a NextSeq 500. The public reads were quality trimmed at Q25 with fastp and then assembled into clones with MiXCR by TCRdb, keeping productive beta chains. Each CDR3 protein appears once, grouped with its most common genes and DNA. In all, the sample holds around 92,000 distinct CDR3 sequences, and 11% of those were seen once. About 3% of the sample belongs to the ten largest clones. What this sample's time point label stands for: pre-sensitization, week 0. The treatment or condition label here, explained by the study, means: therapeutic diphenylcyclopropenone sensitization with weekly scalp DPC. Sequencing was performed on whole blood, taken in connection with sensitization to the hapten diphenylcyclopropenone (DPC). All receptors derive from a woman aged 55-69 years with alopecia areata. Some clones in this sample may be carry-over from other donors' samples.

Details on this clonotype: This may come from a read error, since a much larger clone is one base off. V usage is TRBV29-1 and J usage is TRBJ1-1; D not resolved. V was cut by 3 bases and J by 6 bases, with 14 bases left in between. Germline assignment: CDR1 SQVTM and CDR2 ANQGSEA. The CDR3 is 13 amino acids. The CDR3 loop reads CSVEPGSDSEAFF. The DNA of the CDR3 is TGCAGCGTTGAGCCTGGCAGCGACTCTGAAGCTTTCTTT.

This chain's CDR3 is CASSLTGRGQPQHF. The DNA for the CDR3 is TGTGCCAGCAGTTTAACGGGTCGAGGTCAGCCCCAGCATTTT. The chain is built from TRBV27 and TRBJ1-5, with unresolved D. V was clipped by 2 bases and J by 6 bases, with 11 bases between them. This CDR3 comprises 14 residues. Per the germline V gene, CDR1 is MNHEY and CDR2 is SMNVEV (reference sequence).